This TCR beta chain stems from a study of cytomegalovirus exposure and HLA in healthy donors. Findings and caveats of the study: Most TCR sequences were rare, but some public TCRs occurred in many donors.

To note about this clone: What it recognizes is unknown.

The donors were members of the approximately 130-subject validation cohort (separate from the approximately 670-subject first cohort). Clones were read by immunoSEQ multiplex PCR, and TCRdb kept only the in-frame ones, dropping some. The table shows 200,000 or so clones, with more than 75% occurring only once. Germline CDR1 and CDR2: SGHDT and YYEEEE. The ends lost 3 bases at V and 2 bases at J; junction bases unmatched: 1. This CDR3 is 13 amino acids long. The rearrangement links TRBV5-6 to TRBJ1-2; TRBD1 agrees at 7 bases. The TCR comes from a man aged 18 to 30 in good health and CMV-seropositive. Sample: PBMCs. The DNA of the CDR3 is TGTGCCAGCAGCTCGGGACAGAACTATGGCTACACCTTC. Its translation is CASSSGQNYGYTF.